This TCR beta chain was sequenced during a study of blood T cell repertoires in COVID-19. The V and J ends lost 6 bases and 4 bases respectively, with 15 bases between them. The CDR3 consists of 14 residues. Germline lookup yields CDR1 MNHEY and CDR2 SMNVEV (reference sequence). Sequenced by immunoSEQ multiplex PCR; TCRdb stores in-frame clones only, minus some. The top ten clones hold about 1.8% of a sample with around 400,000 clones, 85% to 90% of them seen once. The sequence was obtained from a woman under 40 who had recovered from COVID-19. The sequenced sample was PBMCs or T cells enriched from blood (not recorded which). The chain has TRBV27 and TRBJ1-2, with a tentative D call TRBD1 (5 bases). The CDR3 here is CASSPRGLPYGYTF. The DNA for the CDR3 is TGTGCCAGCAGCCCTAGGGGTTTGCCCTATGGCTACACCTTC.